This T cell receptor beta chain was found in a study of blood T cell repertoires in COVID-19 (dated by TCRdb to 2019 to 2021). General notes on the study: Samples from collaborators originated in the United States, Italy and Spain and spanned both the acute and convalescent phases of COVID-19. Samples were obtained from the ongoing ImmuneRACE study (first 160 participants) and from over a thousand subjects provided by 6 global collaborators. A de-identified subject ID, COVID-19 status, age in years and sex were almost always included in the sample metadata. The material from the prospective study consisted of cDNA or gDNA derived from T cells, B-cell-depleted T cells, or PBMCs. Deeply sampled blood TCRbeta repertoires from subjects exposed to, actively infected with, or recovered from COVID-19 were included in the dataset. The repertoires were released in a freely available public database meant as a resource for research on the immune response to SARS-CoV-2. Where available, HLA class I and class II types were taken from metadata supplied by the sample provider and were not determined by assay-based typing. Study-wide findings and limitations: The quantity of clinical and demographic metadata differed by source and by participant and was supplied without curation.

TCRbeta CDR3 regions were amplified from genomic DNA using the immunoSEQ Assay, a bias-controlled multiplex PCR. The original methods were these. Within the assay, amplification of reference gene primers was used to estimate how many nucleated cells each sample contained. Sequence reads were collapsed and filtered to measure the absolute abundance of every unique TCRbeta CDR3 rearrangement. Productive Simpson clonality was computed per sample as the square root of Simpson's diversity index over productive rearrangements. TCRdb stores this immuneACCESS table with in-frame sequences only. Part of the clones is absent; in the studies checked, under half of the shortfall reflects unresolved V genes, and no reason is known for the rest. From that table come the V and J calls and clone size; the DNA was used to work out D and trimming. This sample gives about 90,000 clones in total; about 82% of them show up just once. Together, the top ten hold nearly 3.5% of the sample.

As regards this clone: The specificity of this receptor is unknown. Base qualities are missing; no much larger clone stands one base away.

Each collaborating institution followed its own protocols to collect whole blood in K2EDTA tubes. For TCRbeta analysis, collaborators shipped samples as frozen whole blood, isolated PBMCs, or DNA extracted from either of those sample types. The TCR comes from a man aged 45-60 years with acute or convalescent COVID-19. The sequencing input was peripheral blood.

The CDR3 reads CASSQASYRAQNQPQHF. The nucleotides read TGCGCCAGCAGCCAAGCTTCATACAGAGCTCAAAATCAGCCCCAGCATTTT. Recombination connected TRBV4-3 to TRBJ1-5; the D gene cannot be named for sure. The germline V gene yields LGHNA for CDR1 and YSLEER for CDR2. V and J are truncated by 1 base and 4 bases respectively, leaving an intervening sequence of 17 bases. Including the terminal cysteine and phenylalanine, the CDR3 comprises 17 residues. Of all the DNA, just the CDR3 is kept, 51 bases in frame from base 1.